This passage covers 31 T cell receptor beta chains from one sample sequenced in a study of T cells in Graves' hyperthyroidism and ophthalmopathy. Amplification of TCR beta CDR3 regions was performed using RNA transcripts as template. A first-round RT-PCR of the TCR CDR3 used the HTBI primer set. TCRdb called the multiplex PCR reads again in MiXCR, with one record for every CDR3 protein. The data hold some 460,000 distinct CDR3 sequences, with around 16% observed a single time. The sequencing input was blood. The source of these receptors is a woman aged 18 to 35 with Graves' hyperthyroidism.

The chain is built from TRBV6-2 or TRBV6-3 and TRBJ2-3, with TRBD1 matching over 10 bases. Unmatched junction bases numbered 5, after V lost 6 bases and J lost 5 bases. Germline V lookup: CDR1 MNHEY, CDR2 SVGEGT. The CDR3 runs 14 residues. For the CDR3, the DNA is TGTGCCAGCAGGGGGACAGGGGAGATAGATACGCAGTATTTT. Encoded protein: CASRGTGEIDTQYF.

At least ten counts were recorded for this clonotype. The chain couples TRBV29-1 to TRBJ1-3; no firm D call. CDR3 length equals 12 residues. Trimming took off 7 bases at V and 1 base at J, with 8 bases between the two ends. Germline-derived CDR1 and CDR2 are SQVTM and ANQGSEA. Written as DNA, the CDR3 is TGCAGCGGAGTGACATCTGGAAACACCATATATTTT. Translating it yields CSGVTSGNTIYF. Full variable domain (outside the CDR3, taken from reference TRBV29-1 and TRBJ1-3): SAVISQKPSRDICQRGTSLTIQCQVDSQVTMMFWYRQQPGQSLTLIATANQGSEATYESGFVIDKFPISRPNLTFSTLTVSNMSPEDSSIYLCSGVTSGNTIYFGEGSWLTVV.

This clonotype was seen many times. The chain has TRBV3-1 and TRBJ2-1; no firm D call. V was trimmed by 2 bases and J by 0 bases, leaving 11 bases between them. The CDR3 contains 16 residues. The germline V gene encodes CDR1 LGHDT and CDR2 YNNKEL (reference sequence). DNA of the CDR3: TGTGCCAGCAGCCAATCCCGCGCCTCCTCCTACAATGAGCAGTTCTTC. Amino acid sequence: CASSQSRASSYNEQFF.

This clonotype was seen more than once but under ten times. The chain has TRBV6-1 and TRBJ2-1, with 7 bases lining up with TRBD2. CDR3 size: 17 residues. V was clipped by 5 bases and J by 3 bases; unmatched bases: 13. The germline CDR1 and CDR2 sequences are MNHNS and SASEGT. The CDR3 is CASSSNLLAANYNEQFF. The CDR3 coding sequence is TGTGCCAGCAGTTCGAACCTTCTAGCGGCGAACTACAATGAGCAGTTCTTC.

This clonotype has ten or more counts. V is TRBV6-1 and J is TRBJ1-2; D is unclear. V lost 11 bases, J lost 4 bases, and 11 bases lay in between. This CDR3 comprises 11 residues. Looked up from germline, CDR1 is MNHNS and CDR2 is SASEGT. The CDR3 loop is CASVWPYGYTF. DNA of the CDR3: TGTGCCTCCGTGTGGCCCTATGGCTACACCTTC.

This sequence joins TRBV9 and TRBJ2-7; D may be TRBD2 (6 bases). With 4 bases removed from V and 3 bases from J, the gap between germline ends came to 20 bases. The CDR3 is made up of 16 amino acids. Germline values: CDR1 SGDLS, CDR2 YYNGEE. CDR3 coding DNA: TGTGCCAGCAGCTTAGGGATCGGGACTCGCCTCTACGAGCAGTACTTC. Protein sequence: CASSLGIGTRLYEQYF.

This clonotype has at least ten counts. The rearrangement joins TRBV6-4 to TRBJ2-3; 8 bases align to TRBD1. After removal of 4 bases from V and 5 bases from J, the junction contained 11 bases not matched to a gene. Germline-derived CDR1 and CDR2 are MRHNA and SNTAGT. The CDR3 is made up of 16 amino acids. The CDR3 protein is CASSAQPGQGGDTQYF. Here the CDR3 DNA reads TGTGCCAGCAGTGCACAGCCTGGACAGGGTGGAGATACGCAGTATTTT.

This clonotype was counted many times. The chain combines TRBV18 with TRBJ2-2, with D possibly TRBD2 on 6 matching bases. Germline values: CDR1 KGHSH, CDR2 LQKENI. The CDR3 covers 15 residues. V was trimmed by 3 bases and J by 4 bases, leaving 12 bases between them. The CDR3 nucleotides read TGTGCCAGCTCACCGCGGCGGGATCGCACCGGGGAGCTGTTTTTT. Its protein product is CASSPRRDRTGELFF.

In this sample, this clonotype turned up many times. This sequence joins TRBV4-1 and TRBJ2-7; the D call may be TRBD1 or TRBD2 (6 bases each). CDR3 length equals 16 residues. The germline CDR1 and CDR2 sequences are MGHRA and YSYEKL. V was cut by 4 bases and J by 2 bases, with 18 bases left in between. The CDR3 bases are TGCGCCAGCAGCCGGGACAAGAGGGACTTAGCCTACGAGCAGTACTTC. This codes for CASSRDKRDLAYEQYF.

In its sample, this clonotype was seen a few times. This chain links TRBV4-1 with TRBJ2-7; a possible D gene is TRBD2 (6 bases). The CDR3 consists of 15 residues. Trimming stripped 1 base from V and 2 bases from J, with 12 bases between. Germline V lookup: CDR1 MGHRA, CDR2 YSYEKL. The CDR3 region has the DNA TGCGCCAGCAGCCAAGCCCATCGGGGGACCTACGAGCAGTACTTC. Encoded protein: CASSQAHRGTYEQYF.

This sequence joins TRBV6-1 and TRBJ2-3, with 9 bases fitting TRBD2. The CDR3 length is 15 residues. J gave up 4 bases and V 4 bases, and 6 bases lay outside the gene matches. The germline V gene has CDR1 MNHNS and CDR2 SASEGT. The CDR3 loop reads CASSVAGGVPDTQYF. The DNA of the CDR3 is TGTGCCAGCAGTGTCGCGGGGGGGGTCCCAGATACGCAGTATTTT.

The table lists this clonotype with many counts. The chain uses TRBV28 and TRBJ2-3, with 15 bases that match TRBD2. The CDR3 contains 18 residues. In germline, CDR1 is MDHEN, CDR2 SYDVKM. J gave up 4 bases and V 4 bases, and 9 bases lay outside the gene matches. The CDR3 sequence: CASSSGGLAGGPPDTQYF. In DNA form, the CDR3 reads TGTGCCAGCAGTTCCGGAGGACTAGCGGGGGGGCCCCCAGATACGCAGTATTTT.

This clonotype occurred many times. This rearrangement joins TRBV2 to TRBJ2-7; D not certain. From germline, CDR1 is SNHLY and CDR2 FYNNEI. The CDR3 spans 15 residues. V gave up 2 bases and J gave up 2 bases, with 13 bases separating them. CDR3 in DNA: TGTGCCAGCAGTGAAATTAGACGTTTCCCCTACGAGCAGTACTTC. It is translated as CASSEIRRFPYEQYF.

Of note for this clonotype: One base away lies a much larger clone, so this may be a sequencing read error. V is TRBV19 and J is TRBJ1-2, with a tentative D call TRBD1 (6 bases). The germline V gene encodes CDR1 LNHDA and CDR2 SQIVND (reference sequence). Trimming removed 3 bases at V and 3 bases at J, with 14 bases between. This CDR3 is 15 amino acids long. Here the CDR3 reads CASSMGAGSDYGYTF. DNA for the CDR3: TGTGCCAGTAGTATGGGGGCAGGGTCGGACTATGGCTACACCTTC.

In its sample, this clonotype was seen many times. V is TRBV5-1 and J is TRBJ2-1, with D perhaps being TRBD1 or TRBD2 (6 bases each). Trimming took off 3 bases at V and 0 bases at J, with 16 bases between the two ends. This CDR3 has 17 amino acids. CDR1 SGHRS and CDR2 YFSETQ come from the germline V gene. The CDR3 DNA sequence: TGCGCCAGCAGCTCGTGGGGGGCCCACACCTCCTACAATGAGCAGTTCTTC. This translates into CASSSWGAHTSYNEQFF.

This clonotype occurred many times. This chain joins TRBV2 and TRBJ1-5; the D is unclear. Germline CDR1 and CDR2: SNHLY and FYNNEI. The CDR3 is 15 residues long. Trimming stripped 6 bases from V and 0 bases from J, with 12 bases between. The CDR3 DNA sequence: TGTGCCAGCAGAACCGGGCTCTATAGCAATCAGCCCCAGCATTTT. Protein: CASRTGLYSNQPQHF.

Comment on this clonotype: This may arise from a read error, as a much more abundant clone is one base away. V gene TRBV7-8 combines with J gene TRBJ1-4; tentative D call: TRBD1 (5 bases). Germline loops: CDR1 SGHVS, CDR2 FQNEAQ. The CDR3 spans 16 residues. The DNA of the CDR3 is TGTGCCGGCAGCTTAGCTAGGCCAGGGAAAAGTGAAAAACTGTTTTTT. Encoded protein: CAGSLARPGKSEKLFF. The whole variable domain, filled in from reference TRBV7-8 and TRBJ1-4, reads GAGVSQSPRYKVAKRGQDVALRCDPISGHVSLFWYQQALGQGPEFLTYFQNEAQLDKSGLPSDRFFAERPEGSVSTLKIQRTQQEDSAVYLCAGSLARPGKSEKLFFGSGTQLSVL.

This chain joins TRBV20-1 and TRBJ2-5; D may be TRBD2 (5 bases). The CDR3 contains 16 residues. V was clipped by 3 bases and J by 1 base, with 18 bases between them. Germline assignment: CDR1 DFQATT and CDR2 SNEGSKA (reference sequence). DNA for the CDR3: TGCAGTGCTAGTGGGTCTGTGGCGCGGGCCCAAGAGACCCAGTACTTC. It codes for CSASGSVARAQETQYF.

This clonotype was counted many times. The CDR3 sequence is CASSFRGVSYEQYF. The CDR3 nucleotides are TGTGCCAGCAGCTTTAGGGGGGTCTCCTACGAGCAGTACTTC. The chain has TRBV13 and TRBJ2-7; the D call may be TRBD1 or TRBD2 (6 bases each). Germline V gene sequence: CDR1 PRHDT, CDR2 FYEKMQ (reference sequence). The V gene lost 3 bases and the J gene lost 0 bases, with 9 bases spanning the gap. The CDR3 is made up of 14 amino acids.

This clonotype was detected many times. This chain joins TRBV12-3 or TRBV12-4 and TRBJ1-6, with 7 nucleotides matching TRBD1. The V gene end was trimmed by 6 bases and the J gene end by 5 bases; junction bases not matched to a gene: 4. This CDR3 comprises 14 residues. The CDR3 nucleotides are TGTGCCAGCAGGACAGGGATCGATAATTCACCCCTCCACTTT. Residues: CASRTGIDNSPLHF.

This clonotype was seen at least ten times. The CDR3 region has the DNA TGTGCCAGCAGTCCCGGGGGGACCCGAGCGGAGACCCAGTACTTC. This encodes CASSPGGTRAETQYF. V and J are TRBV28 and TRBJ2-5; 7 bases are shared with TRBD2. Trimming removed 5 bases from V and 5 bases from J; junction bases left unmatched: 11. Germline-derived CDR1 and CDR2 are MDHEN and SYDVKM. The CDR3 has 15 residues.

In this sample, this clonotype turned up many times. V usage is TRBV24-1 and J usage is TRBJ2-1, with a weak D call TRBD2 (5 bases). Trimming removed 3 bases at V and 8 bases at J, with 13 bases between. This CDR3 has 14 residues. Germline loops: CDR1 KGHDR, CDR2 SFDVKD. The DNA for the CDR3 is TGTGCCACCAGTGATGCCGTTGGAGGAGATGAGCAGTTCTTC. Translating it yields CATSDAVGGDEQFF.

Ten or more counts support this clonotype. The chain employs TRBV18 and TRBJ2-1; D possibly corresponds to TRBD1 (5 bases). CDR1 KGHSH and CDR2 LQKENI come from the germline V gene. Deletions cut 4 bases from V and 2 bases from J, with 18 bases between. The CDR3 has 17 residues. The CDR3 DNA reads TGTGCCAGCTCACTTACGACGGGCCCGGACACCTACAATGAGCAGTTCTTC. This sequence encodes CASSLTTGPDTYNEQFF.

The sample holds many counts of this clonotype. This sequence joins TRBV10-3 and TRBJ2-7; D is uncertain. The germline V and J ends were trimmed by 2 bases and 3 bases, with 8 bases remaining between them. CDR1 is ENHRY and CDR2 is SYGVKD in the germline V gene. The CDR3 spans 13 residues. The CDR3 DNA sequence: TGTGCCATCAGTGAGGGTCAGGTCTACGAGCAGTACTTC. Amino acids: CAISEGQVYEQYF.

The CDR3 nucleotides read TGCAGCGTTGAAGGACAGGACCCGAACACTGAAGCTTTCTTT. This sequence encodes CSVEGQDPNTEAFF. The rearrangement links TRBV29-1 to TRBJ1-1; D is possibly TRBD1 (6 bases). The CDR3 sequence is 14 residues long. Germline CDR1 is SQVTM and CDR2 is ANQGSEA. V lost 1 base and J 1 base, leaving 10 bases between the germline ends.

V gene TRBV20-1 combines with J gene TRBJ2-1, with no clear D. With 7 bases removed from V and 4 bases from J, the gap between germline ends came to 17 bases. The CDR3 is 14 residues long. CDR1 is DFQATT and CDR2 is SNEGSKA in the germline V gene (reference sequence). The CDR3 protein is CSGQVTLLYNEQFF. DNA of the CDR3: TGCAGTGGTCAGGTCACCTTGCTGTACAATGAGCAGTTCTTC.

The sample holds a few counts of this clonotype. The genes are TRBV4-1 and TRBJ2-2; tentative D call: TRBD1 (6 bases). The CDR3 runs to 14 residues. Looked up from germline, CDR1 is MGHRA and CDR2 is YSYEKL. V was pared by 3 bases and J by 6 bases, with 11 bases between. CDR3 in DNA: TGCGCCAGCAGCCAGGCGACAGGACCCGGGGAGCTGTTTTTT. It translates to CASSQATGPGELFF.

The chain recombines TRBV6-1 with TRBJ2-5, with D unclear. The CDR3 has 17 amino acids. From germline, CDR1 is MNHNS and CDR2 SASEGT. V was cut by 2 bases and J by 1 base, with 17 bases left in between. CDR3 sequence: CASSENRRWILQETQYF. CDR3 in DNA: TGTGCCAGCAGTGAAAACAGACGGTGGATCCTCCAAGAGACCCAGTACTTC.

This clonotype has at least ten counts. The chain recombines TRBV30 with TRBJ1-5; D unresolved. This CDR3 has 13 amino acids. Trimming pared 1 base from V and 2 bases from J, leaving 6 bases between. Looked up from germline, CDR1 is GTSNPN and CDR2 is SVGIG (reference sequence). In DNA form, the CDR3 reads TGTGCCTGGAGTGGAGAGGGCAATCAGCCCCAGCATTTT. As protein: CAWSGEGNQPQHF.

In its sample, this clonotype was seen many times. This CDR3 is CASSQGHGGSFNYGYTF. Written as DNA, the CDR3 is TGTGCCAGCAGCCAAGGACACGGGGGGTCGTTTAACTATGGCTACACCTTC. The rearrangement links TRBV3-1 to TRBJ1-2, with D tentatively TRBD1 (5 bases). Germline V gene data show CDR1 as LGHDT and CDR2 as YNNKEL (reference sequence). The CDR3 has 17 amino acids. Trimming cost V 1 base and J 1 base, with 16 bases left between them.

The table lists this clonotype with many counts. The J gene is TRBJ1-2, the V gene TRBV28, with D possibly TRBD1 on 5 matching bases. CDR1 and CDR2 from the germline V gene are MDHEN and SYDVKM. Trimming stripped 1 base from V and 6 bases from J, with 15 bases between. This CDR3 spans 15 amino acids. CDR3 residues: CASSLFAPWGDGYTF. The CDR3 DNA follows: TGTGCCAGCAGTTTATTTGCCCCATGGGGCGATGGCTACACCTTC.